The rows below give T cell receptor beta chains drawn from one sample of a study of CD8+CD57+ T cells in acquired aplastic anemia. One entry per CDR3 protein, called by TCRdb with MiXCR from the reads. This table has 110,000 or so distinct CDR3 sequences, approximately 48% appearing once. Sequenced sample: sorted CD4+, CD8+, or CD8+CD57+ T cells (not recorded which) from PBMCs. All receptors come from a human donor in good health, serving as a control. Each CDR3 is given with its conserved first and last residue. D genes are given only for firm matches. Part of the rows lack a size; the others show once, few, many or a class for expanded clones.

>TRBV5-4|.|.|TRBJ1-2
CASSLNIPNYGYTF
>TRBV7-6|.|.|TRBJ1-2
CASRSNAGRGYGYTF
>TRBV6-1|.|many|TRBJ1-1
CASSEADRMNTEAFF
>TRBV29-1|.|few|TRBJ1-2
CSVAGTGSYGYTF
>TRBV7-8|.|many|TRBJ2-7
CASSLHSGGSSYEQYF
>TRBV6-1|.|many|TRBJ2-7
CASSPEMGYEQYF
>TRBV7-2|.|.|TRBJ2-7
CASSPVAGSSYEQYF
>TRBV12-3/TRBV12-4|.|many|TRBJ1-4
CASSLAVATNEKLFF
>TRBV20-1|.|.|TRBJ2-7
CSASPGHNYEQYF
>TRBV20-1|.|.|TRBJ1-1
CSARVSARGLTEAFF
>TRBV7-6|.|.|TRBJ1-1
CASTEQSMNTEAFF
>TRBV5-1|.|.|TRBJ1-3
CASSLDLENTIYF
>TRBV5-5|TRBD1|many|TRBJ1-5
CASSLSATGENQPQHF
>TRBV20-1|TRBD2|.|TRBJ2-7
CSASSPSGGGSYEQYF
>TRBV7-2|TRBD1|.|TRBJ1-1
CASSRTTGGTTEAFF
>TRBV5-5|.|many|TRBJ2-7
CASSLGTDAYEQYF
>TRBV7-2|.|many|TRBJ1-2
CASSLGNSFTGGYTF
>TRBV10-3|TRBD2|.|TRBJ2-7
CAISEGLAGGPYNEQYF
>TRBV20-1|TRBD1|.|TRBJ2-1
CSARPGTDLNEQFF
>TRBV7-6|TRBD2|few|TRBJ2-2
CASSLGLVGGRVTGELFF
>TRBV9|.|many|TRBJ2-7
CASSVEGLFYEQYF
>TRBV10-3|TRBD2|.|TRBJ2-2
CAISETSGGGTGELFF
>TRBV19|.|many|TRBJ2-7
CASISSEGSYEQYF
>TRBV29-1|.|.|TRBJ1-2
CSVDAEQVNYGYTF
>TRBV29-1|TRBD1|many|TRBJ1-1
CSVEAQGAGTEAFF
>TRBV20-1|TRBD1|.|TRBJ1-2
CSASVTGGHGYTF
>TRBV10-3|.|.|TRBJ2-2
CASNRDVLTGELFF
>TRBV12-3/TRBV12-4|.|.|TRBJ2-1
CASSLRPYNEQFF
>TRBV29-1|.|medium-sized|TRBJ1-2
CSIWTGTEYGYTF
>TRBV11-1|.|.|TRBJ1-2
CASSLVHYGYTF
>TRBV7-2|.|.|TRBJ2-5
CASSLALTEIQETQYF
>TRBV6-1|.|few|TRBJ1-6
CASSEGDEGKRIF
>TRBV2|TRBD2|.|TRBJ2-7
CASTTGGYEQYF
>TRBV5-6|TRBD1|many|TRBJ1-3
CASSFGQGFENTIYF
>TRBV25-1|.|once|TRBJ1-6
CASSGTGSYNSPLHF
>TRBV2|.|.|TRBJ1-4
CASSELGRVEKLFF
>TRBV6-1|.|.|TRBJ2-7
CASSPIGAGIREQYF
>TRBV20-1|TRBD1|few|TRBJ1-6
CSANGQGANSPLHF
>TRBV20-1|.|.|TRBJ2-3
CSDSLVGSDTQYF
>TRBV6-2/TRBV6-3|.|many|TRBJ2-1
CASSYSLGGNEQFF
>TRBV25-1|.|many|TRBJ2-3
CASSAEWGEFDTQYF
>TRBV19|.|.|TRBJ2-7
CASSITGLVYYEQYF
>TRBV9|.|.|TRBJ2-5
CASSGRLELQETQYF
>TRBV25-1|.|.|TRBJ2-7
CASSGGGRGTREYEQYF
>TRBV6-1|.|.|TRBJ2-3
CASSRETTAEYF
>TRBV12-3/TRBV12-4|TRBD1|.|TRBJ1-3
CASSPGQGHHVSSGNTIYF